This paragraph reports one T cell receptor (beta chain). The antigen is not known. The record originates from a study of graft-versus-host responses after intestinal transplantation. CDR1 is SNHLY and CDR2 is FYNNEI in the germline V gene. V lost 6 bases and J lost 0, with 11 bases in between. This CDR3 comprises 15 residues. Sequencing used immunoSEQ multiplex PCR; TCRdb keeps in-frame clones, though not all of them. The sample records some 130,000 clones, around 90% being singletons. The source of this sequence is a human donor who received an intestinal transplant. Source: unstimulated CD4+ T cells sorted from spleen or lymph node cells, taken before intestinal transplant. The chain uses TRBV2 and TRBJ1-4; D possibly corresponds to TRBD1 (5 bases). CDR3 protein: CASSGGTTTNEKLFF. Here the CDR3 DNA reads TGTGCCAGCAGCGGGGGTACCACAACTAATGAAAAACTGTTTTTT. Supplemented by reference TRBV2 and TRBJ1-4, the full variable domain reads EPEVTQTPSHQVTQMGQEVILRCVPISNHLYFYWYRQILGQKVEFLVSFYNNEISEKSEIFDDQFSVERPDGSNFTLKIRSTKLEDSAMYFCASSGGTTTNEKLFFGSGTQLSVL.